This TCR beta chain was captured in a study of vaccination and CD4 T cells after COVID-19. Study-level background: Cells were stimulated with overlapping spike peptides from SARS-CoV-2, HCoV-NL63, HCoV-OC43 and HCoV-229E.

Specified treatment: roughly nine-day PBMC culture with coronavirus spike peptide pools or control peptides (ViraFEST assay). Germline V gives CDR1 SGHRS, CDR2 YFSETQ. Unmatched junction bases numbered 0, after V lost 3 bases and J lost 2 bases. The CDR3 is made up of 14 amino acids. This clonotype was observed once. What it binds is unknown. The Oncomine TCR Beta short-read assay sequenced DNA from cultured CD4+ T cells. In TCRdb, the PCR reads were re-called with MiXCR into one record per CDR3 protein. The sample gives about 13,000 distinct CDR3 sequences, around 70% of which show up once; roughly 8.2% is in the top ten.

V and J are TRBV5-1 and TRBJ1-3; the match to TRBD1 covers 9 bases. The receptor was isolated from a human donor who received a COVID-19 vaccine. The specimen comprised CD4+ T cells from blood, cultured in vitro, sampled after SARS-CoV-2 vaccination. In DNA form, the CDR3 reads TGCGCCAGCAGCTGGACAGGGGCTGGAAACACCATATATTTT. The encoded protein is CASSWTGAGNTIYF.